Listed below are T cell receptor beta chains from one sample, sequenced in a study of Graves' ophthalmopathy and Graves' hyperthyroidism. TCRdb re-derived calls from the multiplex PCR reads in MiXCR, one entry per CDR3 protein. The sample includes more than 300,000 distinct CDR3 sequences, roughly a sixth seen only once; the top ten take roughly 2.4%. The source material was peripheral blood. These receptors were obtained from an adult woman with stable Graves' hyperthyroidism. The CDR3 runs from the conserved cysteine through the conserved F or W. The D gene is left open where the match is weak. The size field is filled for only some rows; it gives once, few, many or a size class.

V: TRBV10-3
D: .
J: TRBJ2-7
size: few
CDR3: CAISESGLTYEQYF
DNA: TGTGCCATCAGTGAGTCAGGGTTAACGTACGAGCAGTACTTC

V: TRBV5-1
D: .
J: TRBJ2-5
size: many
CDR3: CASSPELRKEETQYF
DNA: TGCGCCAGCAGCCCCGAGTTGAGAAAGGAAGAGACCCAGTACTTC

V: TRBV7-8
D: .
J: TRBJ2-5
size: .
CDR3: CASSLRRLDMETQYF
DNA: TGTGCCAGCAGCTTACGGAGACTAGATATGGAGACCCAGTACTTC

V: TRBV18
D: .
J: TRBJ2-5
size: many
CDR3: CASSPDASETQYF
DNA: TGTGCCAGCTCACCAGACGCGTCGGAGACCCAGTACTTC

V: TRBV7-2
D: .
J: TRBJ2-7
size: many
CDR3: CASSPIRDGSFQQYF
DNA: TGTGCCAGCAGCCCCATCCGGGACGGTTCTTTCCAGCAGTACTTC

V: TRBV10-2
D: .
J: TRBJ2-5
size: many
CDR3: CASLGGGRETQYF
DNA: TGCGCCAGCTTAGGAGGGGGTAGGGAGACCCAGTACTTC

V: TRBV24-1
D: .
J: TRBJ1-5
size: many
CDR3: CATPAQGRNQPQHF
DNA: TGTGCCACCCCGGCGCAGGGTAGAAATCAGCCCCAGCATTTT

V: TRBV12-3/TRBV12-4
D: TRBD1
J: TRBJ2-7
size: many
CDR3: CASRIQGGYEQYF
DNA: TGTGCCAGCAGGATACAGGGGGGCTACGAGCAGTACTTC

V: TRBV2
D: .
J: TRBJ2-5
size: .
CDR3: CASCGQKEETQYF
DNA: TGTGCCAGCTGCGGACAGAAAGAAGAGACCCAGTACTTC

V: TRBV18
D: .
J: TRBJ1-2
size: .
CDR3: CASSPDTTYGYTF
DNA: TGTGCCAGCTCACCGGATACGACCTATGGCTACACCTTC

V: TRBV6-2/TRBV6-3
D: TRBD1
J: TRBJ1-3
size: many
CDR3: CASSGGLTGPSSGNTIYF
DNA: TGTGCCAGCAGCGGAGGACTGACAGGGCCTAGCTCTGGAAACACCATATATTTT

V: TRBV2
D: TRBD1
J: TRBJ2-5
size: many
CDR3: CATGTEETQYF
DNA: TGTGCCACAGGGACAGAAGAGACCCAGTACTTC

V: TRBV19
D: TRBD1
J: TRBJ1-1
size: many
CDR3: CASSIPRDSSVMNTEAFF
DNA: TGTGCCAGTAGTATTCCCCGGGACAGCTCGGTCATGAACACTGAAGCTTTCTTT

V: TRBV12-3/TRBV12-4
D: TRBD2
J: TRBJ2-7
size: many
CDR3: CASSSPGREVYEQYF
DNA: TGTGCCAGCAGTTCCCCAGGGCGGGAGGTTTACGAGCAGTACTTC